This T cell receptor beta chain was sequenced in a study of blood T cells in healthy people across ages. Findings and caveats of the study: Among long-lived donors, naive CD4+ cells were more numerous and diversity higher than in aged donors.

Primed by a sample-barcoded 5' primer and a J-beta primer mix, a second PCR proceeded for about 6 to 11 cycles. In TCRdb, the 5' RACE reads were re-called with MiXCR into one record per CDR3 protein. The table shows more than 1.4 million distinct CDR3 sequences, with 42% occurring only once. A remark on this clonotype: Its specificity is unknown.

There are 17 residues in the CDR3. Germline CDR1 is SGHRS and CDR2 is YFSETQ. V was cut by 4 bases and J by 8 bases, with 22 bases left in between. Sequences were obtained from blood. The chain has TRBV5-1 and TRBJ1-6; possibly TRBD1 for D (5 bases). The clonotype originates from a young woman in good health. In DNA form, the CDR3 reads TGCGCCAGCAGCCGATTCCGCCCGGGGACGGTGGATTCACCCCTCCACTTT. It translates to CASSRFRPGTVDSPLHF.